This T cell receptor beta chain emerged from a study of T cell changes during pregnancy in multiple sclerosis. The assay was immunoSEQ multiplex PCR, and TCRdb's table has in-frame clones only and misses some. The sample yields approximately 50,000 clones, approximately 95% seen once. The germline gives CDR1 SSHAT, CDR2 FNYEAQ (reference sequence). The CDR3 loop spans 15 amino acids. The V end was cut by 1 base, the J end by 2 bases, with 9 bases between. The chain couples TRBV7-7 to TRBJ1-3; a possible D gene is TRBD1 (5 bases). The origin of this receptor is a female donor with multiple sclerosis, enrolled in a pregnancy study. Material: CD4+ T cells from peripheral blood mononuclear cells, obtained in the third trimester of pregnancy. CDR3 in amino acids: CASSLGGDPGNTIYF. The CDR3 nucleotides are TGTGCCAGCAGCTTAGGGGGGGACCCTGGAAACACCATATATTTT.